This T cell receptor beta chain was observed in a study of cytomegalovirus exposure and HLA in healthy donors. Everyone who donated was a healthy bone marrow donor. Study-level points and caveats: Across donors, presence/absence analyses took sequencing depth to be roughly uniform.

This PCR relied on a set of 60 Vbeta primers and 13 Jbeta primers. The method was immunoSEQ multiplex PCR; TCRdb's version includes in-frame clones alone and lacks a portion of them. The table lists around 120,000 clones, 79% of them singletons, with around 4.4% in the top ten. To note about this clone: The antigen remains unidentified.

Germline CDR1 and CDR2: SGHNT and YYREEE (reference sequence). Trimming left V 2 bases short and J 7 bases short, with 18 bases between. The length of the CDR3 is 16 residues. Specimen: PBMCs. V usage is TRBV5-4 and J usage is TRBJ1-4; weak D call: TRBD1 (6 bases). The source of this sequence is a man under 40 in good health and CMV-seropositive. The CDR3 DNA reads TGTGCCAGCAGCTTTGGCCCCCCAGGGGTGACTGAAAAACTGTTTTTT. Residues: CASSFGPPGVTEKLFF.